The 14 T cell receptor beta chains below were found in one sample sequenced in a study of shared clonotypes between healthy human individuals. Profiled with immunoSEQ multiplex PCR; TCRdb holds only in-frame clones, not every one. The table has some 320,000 clones, 87% seen once. Sequenced sample: memory CD8+ T cells sorted from blood. The subset is: CD45RO+ cells pooled with CCR7-negative TemRA cells. These receptors came from a man aged 18-30 years in good health.

The chain employs TRBV7-6 and TRBJ1-5; D may be TRBD1 (6 bases). CDR3 length equals 13 residues. CDR1 is SGHVS, CDR2 FNYEAQ, per germline. V was shortened by 1 base and J by 6 bases, with 7 bases between the two germline ends. The CDR3 is CASSLGQAQPQHF. As DNA, the CDR3 is TGTGCCAGCAGCTTAGGACAGGCTCAGCCCCAGCATTTT. The entire variable domain, with the rest obtained from reference TRBV7-6 and TRBJ1-5, is as follows: GAGVSQSPRYKVTKRGQDVALRCDPISGHVSLYWYRQALGQGPEFLTYFNYEAQQDKSGLPNDRFSAERPEGSISTLTIQRTEQRDSAMYRCASSLGQAQPQHFGDGTRLSIL.

Many counts were recorded for this clone. J is TRBJ1-2 and V is TRBV7-8; unclear D gene. The CDR3 sequence is 14 residues long. Between the trimmed V and J ends, which lost 2 bases and 3 bases, there was a span of 10 bases. Germline assignment: CDR1 SGHVS and CDR2 FQNEAQ. The CDR3 nucleotides are TGTGCCAGCAGCTTATATCGGGCGGACTATGGCTACACCTTC. This sequence encodes CASSLYRADYGYTF.

V usage is TRBV27 and J usage is TRBJ1-2; D is unclear. Trimming left V 6 bases short and J 0 bases short, with 11 bases between. CDR1 and CDR2 (germline): MNHEY, SMNVEV (reference sequence). CDR3 length: 14 amino acids. The CDR3 here is CASSPFDSNYGYTF. CDR3 bases: TGTGCCAGCAGCCCCTTCGACTCTAACTATGGCTACACCTTC.

This clone came up once. The same CDR3 can be traced to other DNA sequences in this sample. The chain has TRBV11-2 and TRBJ2-7; D is ambiguous. Germline CDR1 SGHAT, CDR2 FQNNGV. With 5 bases removed from V and 3 bases from J, the gap between germline ends came to 5 bases. This CDR3 has 11 residues. CDR3 sequence: CASSHSYEQYF. Here the CDR3 DNA reads TGTGCCAGCAGCCATAGCTACGAGCAGTACTTC.

V is TRBV7-8 and J is TRBJ2-1; D unclear. This CDR3 has 12 residues. Per the germline V gene, CDR1 is SGHVS and CDR2 is FQNEAQ. The V end lost 1 base, the J end lost 9 bases, and 7 bases lay between the germline ends. CDR3 amino acids: CASSLGGSEQFF. The CDR3, as DNA: TGTGCCAGCAGCTTAGGGGGTAGTGAGCAGTTCTTC. Together with reference TRBV7-8 and TRBJ2-1, the CDR3 gives the full variable domain: GAGVSQSPRYKVAKRGQDVALRCDPISGHVSLFWYQQALGQGPEFLTYFQNEAQLDKSGLPSDRFFAERPEGSVSTLKIQRTQQEDSAVYLCASSLGGSEQFFGPGTRLTVL.

V is TRBV27 and J is TRBJ2-5, with TRBD2 identical over 11 bases. V lost 7 bases, J lost 5 bases, and 9 bases stayed unmatched. The germline gives CDR1 MNHEY, CDR2 SMNVEV (reference sequence). CDR3 size: 15 residues. In nucleotides, the CDR3 is TGTGCCAGCAAAATAGCGGGGGGGTTTAGGGAGACCCAGTACTTC. Amino acid sequence: CASKIAGGFRETQYF.

The chain couples TRBV13 to TRBJ2-7, with a tentative D call TRBD1 (5 bases). Germline V lookup: CDR1 PRHDT, CDR2 FYEKMQ (reference sequence). V lost 5 bases and J lost 4, with 12 bases in between. CDR3 length: 13 amino acids. This chain's CDR3 is CASSIEGAYEQYF. Here the CDR3 DNA reads TGTGCCAGCAGCATCGAAGGGGCGTACGAGCAGTACTTC.

V gene TRBV9 combines with J gene TRBJ1-1; tentative D call: TRBD1 (6 bases). The CDR3 covers 14 residues. V dropped 3 bases and J dropped 6 bases, with 15 bases sitting between them. In germline, CDR1 is SGDLS, CDR2 YYNGEE. The DNA of the CDR3 is TGTGCCAGCAGCGCCCCGGACAGACGACCTGAAGCTTTCTTT. This encodes CASSAPDRRPEAFF.

V is TRBV7-9 and J is TRBJ2-2; TRBD1 is a possible D gene (5 bases). The germline CDR1 and CDR2 sequences are SEHNR and FQNEAQ (reference sequence). V was shortened by 7 bases and J by 6 bases, with 12 bases between the two germline ends. This CDR3 has 13 amino acids. The CDR3 sequence is CASIRGSPGELFF. The CDR3 DNA follows: TGTGCCAGCATTAGGGGCTCCCCCGGGGAGCTGTTTTTT.

The chain joins TRBV6-5 to TRBJ2-7, with 10 bases that match TRBD1. V lost 4 bases and J lost 3; bases outside the gene matches: 6. From germline, CDR1 is MNHEY and CDR2 SVGAGI. The CDR3 is 15 amino acids. Here the CDR3 DNA reads TGTGCCAGCAGTTCGCTGTGGGACAGGGGCTACGAGCAGTACTTC. It yields the protein CASSSLWDRGYEQYF.

J is TRBJ2-5 and V is TRBV5-6; tentatively, D is TRBD1 (5 bases). CDR3 length equals 15 residues. Germline V gene sequence: CDR1 SGHDT, CDR2 YYEEEE. Trimming cost V 0 bases and J 4 bases, with 13 bases left between them. CDR3 nucleotide sequence: TGTGCCAGCAGCTTGGAAGGGGCGCCCCGAGAGACCCAGTACTTC. The encoded protein is CASSLEGAPRETQYF.

The gene calls are TRBV2 and TRBJ2-2; 10 nucleotides line up with TRBD1. Germline V gene lookup returns CDR1 SNHLY and CDR2 FYNNEI. The V gene end was trimmed by 5 bases and the J gene end by 6 bases; junction bases not matched to a gene: 9. The length of the CDR3 is 16 residues. The CDR3 DNA follows: TGTGCCAGCAGTTCACCGGGACAGGGGTTACCCGGGGAGCTGTTTTTT. This translates into CASSSPGQGLPGELFF.

V is TRBV6-5 and J is TRBJ1-1; no clear D gene. Germline V gene sequence: CDR1 MNHEY, CDR2 SVGAGI. The CDR3 runs to 13 residues. The V and J ends lost 0 bases and 7 bases respectively, with 9 bases between them. The CDR3 is CASSYSAGNEAFF. CDR3 coding DNA: TGTGCCAGCAGTTACTCCGCCGGGAATGAAGCTTTCTTT.

The chain employs TRBV27 and TRBJ1-5; D is perhaps TRBD1 (5 bases). Germline lookup yields CDR1 MNHEY and CDR2 SMNVEV (reference sequence). V was pared by 1 base and J by 6 bases, with 7 bases between. CDR3 length equals 13 residues. In nucleotides, the CDR3 is TGTGCCAGCAGTTTATGGGGGGGTCAGCCCCAGCATTTT. Translation gives CASSLWGGQPQHF.